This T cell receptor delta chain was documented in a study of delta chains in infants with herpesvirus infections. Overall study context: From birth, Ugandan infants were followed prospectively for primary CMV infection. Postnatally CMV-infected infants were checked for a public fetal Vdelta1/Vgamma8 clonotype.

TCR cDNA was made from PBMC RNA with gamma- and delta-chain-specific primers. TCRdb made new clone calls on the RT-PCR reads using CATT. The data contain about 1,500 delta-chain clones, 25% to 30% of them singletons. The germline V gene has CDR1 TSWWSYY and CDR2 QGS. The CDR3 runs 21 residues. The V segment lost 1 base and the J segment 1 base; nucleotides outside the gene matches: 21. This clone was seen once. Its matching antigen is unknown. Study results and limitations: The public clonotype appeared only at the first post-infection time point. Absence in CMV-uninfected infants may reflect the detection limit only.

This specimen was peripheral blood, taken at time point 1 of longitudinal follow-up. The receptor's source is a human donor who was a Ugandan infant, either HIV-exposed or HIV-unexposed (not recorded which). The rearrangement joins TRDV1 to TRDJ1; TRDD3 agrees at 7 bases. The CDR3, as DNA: TGTGCTCTTGGGGAACCCTTCTCCTTACTGGGGATCAAGAGAACCACCGATAAACTCATCTTT. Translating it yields CALGEPFSLLGIKRTTDKLIF.